The present T cell receptor (beta chain) was sequenced within a study of post-analysis software for immune sequencing data. Across the whole study: Relapsing-remitting, secondary progressive and progressive-relapsing forms made up the multiple sclerosis disease courses.

This clonotype has a handful of counts. Antigen unknown. Study observations and caveats: Strong co-clustering by F measure linked samples that shared a preparation batch. Diversity measured as normalized Chao1 was significantly lower in multiple sclerosis patients than in controls.

Presence of unique molecular identifiers characterized the TCR beta cDNA libraries. Researchers reported approximately 480,000 cDNA molecules coming from approximately 1 to 10 million T cells. TCRdb reprocessed the PCR reads with MiXCR, giving one entry per CDR3 protein. The table lists about 770,000 distinct CDR3 sequences, around 45% of them singletons. This TCR was sampled from a girl under 18 with multiple sclerosis. The source material was blood.

In DNA form, the CDR3 reads TGCAGCGTTGTCCTAGCGGGAAACGGTGAGCAGTTCTTC. As protein: CSVVLAGNGEQFF. This chain joins TRBV29-1 and TRBJ2-1, with 9 bases aligning to TRBD2. The junction had 7 bases not matched to a gene; V was cut back by 4 bases and J by 9 bases. CDR1 and CDR2 from the germline V gene are SQVTM and ANQGSEA. This CDR3 comprises 13 residues.